A single sample is the source of the 9 T cell receptor beta chains below, sequenced in a study of T cell changes during pregnancy in multiple sclerosis. Sequencing used immunoSEQ multiplex PCR; TCRdb keeps in-frame clones, though not all of them. The sample contains some 68,000 clones, approximately 90% of which appear only once. The sample consisted of peripheral blood, taken in the second trimester of pregnancy. These TCRs come from a female donor with multiple sclerosis, enrolled in a pregnancy study.

The V gene is TRBV10-1, the J gene TRBJ2-3; 10 bases match TRBD2. Germline assignment: CDR1 WNHNN and CDR2 SYGVQD (reference sequence). The CDR3 spans 15 residues. The V and J ends lost 1 base and 7 bases, in that order; junction bases with no gene match: 5. CDR3 in amino acids: CASSEWSGRVHTQYF. CDR3 nucleotide sequence: TGCGCCAGCAGTGAGTGGAGCGGGAGGGTACATACGCAGTATTTT.

J is TRBJ2-5 and V is TRBV18, with unresolved D. Trimming removed 2 bases at V and 1 base at J, with 11 bases between. The CDR3 extends over 15 amino acids. Germline CDR1 is KGHSH and CDR2 is LQKENI. The CDR3 DNA follows: TGTGCCAGCTCACCAACTGGTACAGTCCAAGAGACCCAGTACTTC. Translation gives CASSPTGTVQETQYF.

The chain's CDR3 is CASSPDTSYEQYF. CDR3 in DNA: TGTGCCAGCAGTCCCGATACATCCTACGAGCAGTACTTC. V usage is TRBV6-5 and J usage is TRBJ2-7; D gene unclear. Germline V gene lookup returns CDR1 MNHEY and CDR2 SVGAGI. With 5 bases removed from V and 1 base from J, the gap between germline ends came to 9 bases. This CDR3 region has 13 residues.

J is TRBJ2-1 and V is TRBV11-2; D perhaps matches TRBD1 (6 bases). V was cut by 1 base and J by 0 bases, with 10 bases left in between. The CDR3 totals 16 residues. Per germline, CDR1 SGHAT and CDR2 FQNNGV. The CDR3 DNA reads TGTGCCAGCAGCTTAGTGGGGACAAGCTCCTACAATGAGCAGTTCTTC. It specifies CASSLVGTSSYNEQFF.

The V and J genes are TRBV6-5 and TRBJ2-1, with D maybe TRBD1 (5 bases). V lost 5 bases and J lost 8, with 16 bases in between. The CDR3 has 14 amino acids. Germline V gene sequence: CDR1 MNHEY, CDR2 SVGAGI. The CDR3 DNA follows: TGTGCCAGCAGTCTAAACCGGGCAGGGCATGAGCAGTTCTTC. Its protein is CASSLNRAGHEQFF.

This chain links TRBV7-2 with TRBJ1-6; D call uncertain. Trimming took 3 bases from V and 9 from J, leaving 9 bases between them. The CDR3 is made up of 13 amino acids. Germline V gene lookup returns CDR1 SGHTA and CDR2 FQGNSA. CDR3 nucleotide sequence: TGTGCCAGCAGCTTGGCATTGTCTTCACCCCTCCACTTT. Residues: CASSLALSSPLHF.

The chain joins TRBV7-9 to TRBJ2-5, with D maybe TRBD2 (5 bases). Germline CDR1 and CDR2: SEHNR and FQNEAQ (reference sequence). V was trimmed by 5 bases and J by 11 bases, leaving 18 bases between them. CDR3 size: 13 residues. CDR3 DNA: TGTGCCAGCAGCCCTCCGGGCACCGGGGAGCAGTACTTC. Its protein product is CASSPPGTGEQYF.

The chain recombines TRBV27 with TRBJ1-2, with a possible D match to TRBD1 (5 bases). Looked up from germline, CDR1 is MNHEY and CDR2 is SMNVEV (reference sequence). CDR3 length equals 15 residues. V gave up 4 bases and J gave up 5 bases, with 17 bases separating them. The CDR3 reads CASSWAPGGLYGYTF. For the CDR3, the DNA is TGTGCCAGCAGTTGGGCGCCGGGGGGGTTGTATGGCTACACCTTC.

The rearrangement links TRBV28 to TRBJ2-2; D may be TRBD2 (5 bases). The V gene's germline CDR1 is MDHEN and CDR2 SYDVKM. The CDR3 spans 16 residues. V was pared by 7 bases and J by 0 bases, with 15 bases between. DNA of the CDR3: TGTGCCAGCAACTCCCTCCAGCGGACGAACACCGGGGAGCTGTTTTTT. Its translation: CASNSLQRTNTGELFF.